This T cell receptor beta chain stems from a study of beta chain features in type 1 diabetes. Germline V lookup: CDR1 LNHDA, CDR2 SQIVND (reference sequence). J gave up 4 bases and V 4 bases, and 2 bases lay outside the gene matches. CDR3 length: 14 amino acids. Notes on the study in general: TCRB CDR3s from Type 1 diabetes patients were moderately but significantly shorter in all four CD4+ subsets.

Note on this clone: Its antigen is undetermined. The same CDR3 also results from other DNA sequences found in this sample.

Based on CD45RO/CCR7/CD25/CD127/CD95/CD27, CD4+ regulatory, stem cell-like memory, naive and central memory cells were sorted. The whole isolated RNA underwent reverse transcription, so sequencing captured expressed TCRB transcripts. Sequenced by immunoSEQ multiplex PCR; TCRdb stores in-frame clones only, minus some. The sample contains roughly 250,000 clones, around 10% of which appear only once. The TCR comes from a woman in her late teens or twenties in good health. The source material was naive CD4+ T cells from blood. The V and J genes are TRBV19 and TRBJ2-3; TRBD1 aligns across 10 bases. CDR3 sequence reads: CASSRGQGPDTQYF. As DNA, the CDR3 is TGTGCCAGTAGTAGGGGACAGGGGCCAGATACGCAGTATTTT.